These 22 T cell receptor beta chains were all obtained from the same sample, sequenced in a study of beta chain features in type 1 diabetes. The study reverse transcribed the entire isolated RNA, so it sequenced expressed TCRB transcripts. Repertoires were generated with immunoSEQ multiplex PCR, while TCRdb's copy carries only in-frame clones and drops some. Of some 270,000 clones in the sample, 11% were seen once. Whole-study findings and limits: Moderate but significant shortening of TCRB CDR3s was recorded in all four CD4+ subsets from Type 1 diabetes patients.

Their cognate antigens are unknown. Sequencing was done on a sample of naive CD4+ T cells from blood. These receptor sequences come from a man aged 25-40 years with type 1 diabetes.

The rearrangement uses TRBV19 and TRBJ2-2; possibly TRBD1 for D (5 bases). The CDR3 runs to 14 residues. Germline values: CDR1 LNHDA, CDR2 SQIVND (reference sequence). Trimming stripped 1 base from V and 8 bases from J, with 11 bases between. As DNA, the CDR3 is TGTGCCAGTAGTATAGGGCCAGGGATTGGGGAGCTGTTTTTT. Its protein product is CASSIGPGIGELFF.

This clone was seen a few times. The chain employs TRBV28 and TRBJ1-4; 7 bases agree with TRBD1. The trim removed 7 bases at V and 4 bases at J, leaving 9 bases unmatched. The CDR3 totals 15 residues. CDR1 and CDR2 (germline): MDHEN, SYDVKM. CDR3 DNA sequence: TGTGCCAGCACCATGGGGGACAGAAGTAATGAAAAACTGTTTTTT. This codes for CASTMGDRSNEKLFF.

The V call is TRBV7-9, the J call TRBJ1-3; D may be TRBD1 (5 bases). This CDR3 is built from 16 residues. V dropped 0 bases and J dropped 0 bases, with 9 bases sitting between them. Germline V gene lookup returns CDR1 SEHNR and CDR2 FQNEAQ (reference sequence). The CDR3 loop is CASSLAWGSSGNTIYF. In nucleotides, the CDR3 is TGTGCCAGCAGCTTAGCGTGGGGCAGCTCTGGAAACACCATATATTTT.

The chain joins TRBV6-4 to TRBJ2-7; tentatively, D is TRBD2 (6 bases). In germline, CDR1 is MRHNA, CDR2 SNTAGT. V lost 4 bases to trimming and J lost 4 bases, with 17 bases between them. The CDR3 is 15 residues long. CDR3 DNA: TGTGCCAGCAGTGTTGAGAGCCAGGGAGGATACGAGCAGTACTTC. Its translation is CASSVESQGGYEQYF.

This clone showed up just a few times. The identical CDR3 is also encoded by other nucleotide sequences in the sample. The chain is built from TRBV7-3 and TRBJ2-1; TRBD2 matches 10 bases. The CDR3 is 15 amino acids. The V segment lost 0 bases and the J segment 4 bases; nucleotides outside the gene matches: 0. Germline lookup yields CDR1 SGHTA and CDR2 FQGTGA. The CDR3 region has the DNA TGTGCCAGCAGCTTAACTAGCGGGGGGTACAATGAGCAGTTCTTC. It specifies CASSLTSGGYNEQFF.

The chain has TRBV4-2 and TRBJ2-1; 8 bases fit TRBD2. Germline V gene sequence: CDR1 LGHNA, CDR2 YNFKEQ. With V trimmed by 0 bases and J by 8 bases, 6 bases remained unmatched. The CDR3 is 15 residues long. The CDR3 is CASSQDGGGPDEQFF. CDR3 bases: TGTGCCAGCAGCCAAGACGGGGGGGGGCCGGATGAGCAGTTCTTC.

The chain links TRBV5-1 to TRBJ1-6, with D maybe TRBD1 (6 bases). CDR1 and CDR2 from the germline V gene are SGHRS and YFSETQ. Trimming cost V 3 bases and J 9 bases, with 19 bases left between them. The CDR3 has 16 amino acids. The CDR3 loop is CASSSGTGPKSSPLHF. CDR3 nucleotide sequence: TGCGCCAGCAGCTCTGGAACAGGGCCCAAGAGTTCACCCCTCCACTTT.

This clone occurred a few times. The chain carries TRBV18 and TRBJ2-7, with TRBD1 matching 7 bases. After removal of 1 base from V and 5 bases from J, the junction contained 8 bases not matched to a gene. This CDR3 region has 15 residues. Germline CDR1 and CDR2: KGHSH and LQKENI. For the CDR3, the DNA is TGTGCCAGCTCACCACGTTCAGGGGGTCTGAACGAGCAGTACTTC. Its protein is CASSPRSGGLNEQYF.

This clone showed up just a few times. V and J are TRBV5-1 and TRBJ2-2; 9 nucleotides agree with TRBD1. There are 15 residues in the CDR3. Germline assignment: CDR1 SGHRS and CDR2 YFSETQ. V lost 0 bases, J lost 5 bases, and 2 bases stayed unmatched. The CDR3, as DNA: TGCGCCAGCAGCTTGGCCGGGACAGGGACCGGGGAGCTGTTTTTT. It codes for CASSLAGTGTGELFF.

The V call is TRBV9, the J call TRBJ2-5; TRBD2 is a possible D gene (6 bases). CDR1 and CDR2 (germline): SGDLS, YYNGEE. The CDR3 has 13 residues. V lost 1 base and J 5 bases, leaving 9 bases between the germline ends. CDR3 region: CASSVSGEETQYF. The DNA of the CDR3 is TGTGCCAGCAGCGTATCGGGGGAGGAGACCCAGTACTTC.

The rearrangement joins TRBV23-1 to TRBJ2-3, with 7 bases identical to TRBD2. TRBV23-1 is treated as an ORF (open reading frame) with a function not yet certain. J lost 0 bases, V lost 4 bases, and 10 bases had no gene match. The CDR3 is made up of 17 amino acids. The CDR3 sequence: CASSPKTSDTSTDTQYF. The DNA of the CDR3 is TGCGCCAGCAGTCCCAAAACTAGCGATACTAGCACAGATACGCAGTATTTT.

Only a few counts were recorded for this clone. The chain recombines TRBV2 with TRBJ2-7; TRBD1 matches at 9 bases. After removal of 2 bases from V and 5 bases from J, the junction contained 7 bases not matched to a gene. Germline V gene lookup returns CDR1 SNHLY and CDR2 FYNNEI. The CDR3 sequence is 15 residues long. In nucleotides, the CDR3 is TGTGCCAGCAGTGAACGGGACAGGGTCAGGGACGAGCAGTACTTC. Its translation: CASSERDRVRDEQYF.

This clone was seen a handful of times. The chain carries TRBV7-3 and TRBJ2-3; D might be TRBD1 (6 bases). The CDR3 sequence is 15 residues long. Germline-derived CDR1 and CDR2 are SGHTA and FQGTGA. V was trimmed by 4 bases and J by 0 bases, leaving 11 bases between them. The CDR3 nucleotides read TGTGCCAGCAGCTCCGGGACACCGAGCACAGATACGCAGTATTTT. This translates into CASSSGTPSTDTQYF.

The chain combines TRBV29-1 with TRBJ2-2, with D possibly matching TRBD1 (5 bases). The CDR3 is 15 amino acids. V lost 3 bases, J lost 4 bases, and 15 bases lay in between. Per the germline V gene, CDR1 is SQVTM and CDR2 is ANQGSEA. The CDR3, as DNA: TGCAGCGTTGAGGGTACCAGGGCCGTCACCGGGGAGCTGTTTTTT. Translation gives CSVEGTRAVTGELFF.

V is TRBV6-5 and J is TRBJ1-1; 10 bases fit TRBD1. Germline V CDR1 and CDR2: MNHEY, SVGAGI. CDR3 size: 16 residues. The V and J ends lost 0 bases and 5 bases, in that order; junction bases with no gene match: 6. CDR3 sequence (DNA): TGTGCCAGCAGTTACTCGGGGACAGGGGATTGGACTGAAGCTTTCTTT. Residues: CASSYSGTGDWTEAFF.

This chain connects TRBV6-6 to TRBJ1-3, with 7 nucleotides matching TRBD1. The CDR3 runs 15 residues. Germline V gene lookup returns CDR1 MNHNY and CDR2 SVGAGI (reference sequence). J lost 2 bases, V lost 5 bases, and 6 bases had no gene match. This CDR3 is CASSADREAGNTIYF. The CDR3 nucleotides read TGTGCCAGCAGTGCAGACAGGGAGGCTGGAAACACCATATATTTT.

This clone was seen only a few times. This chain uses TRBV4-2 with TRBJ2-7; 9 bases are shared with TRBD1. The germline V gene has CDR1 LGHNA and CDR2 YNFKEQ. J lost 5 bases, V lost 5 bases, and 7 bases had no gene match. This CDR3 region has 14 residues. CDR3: CASSWGQGGDEQYF. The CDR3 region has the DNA TGTGCCAGCAGCTGGGGACAGGGTGGGGACGAGCAGTACTTC.

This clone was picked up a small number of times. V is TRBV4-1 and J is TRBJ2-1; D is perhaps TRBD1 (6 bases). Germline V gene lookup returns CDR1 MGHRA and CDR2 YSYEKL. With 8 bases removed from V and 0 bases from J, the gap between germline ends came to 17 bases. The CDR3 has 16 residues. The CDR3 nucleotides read TGCGCCAGCTACTCGGGCAGGGGAAGCTCCTACAATGAGCAGTTCTTC. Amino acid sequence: CASYSGRGSSYNEQFF.

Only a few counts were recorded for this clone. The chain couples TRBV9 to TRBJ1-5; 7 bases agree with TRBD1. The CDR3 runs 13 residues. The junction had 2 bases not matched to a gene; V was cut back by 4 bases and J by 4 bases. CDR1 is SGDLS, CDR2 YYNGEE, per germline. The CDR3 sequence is CASSRQGNQPQHF. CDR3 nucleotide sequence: TGTGCCAGCAGCAGACAGGGTAATCAGCCCCAGCATTTT.

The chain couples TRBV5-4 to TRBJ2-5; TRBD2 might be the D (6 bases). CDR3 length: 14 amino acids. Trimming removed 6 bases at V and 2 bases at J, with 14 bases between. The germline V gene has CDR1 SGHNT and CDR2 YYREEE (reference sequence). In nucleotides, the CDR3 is TGTGCCAGCACCTTATACGGGGGTCAAGAGACCCAGTACTTC. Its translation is CASTLYGGQETQYF.

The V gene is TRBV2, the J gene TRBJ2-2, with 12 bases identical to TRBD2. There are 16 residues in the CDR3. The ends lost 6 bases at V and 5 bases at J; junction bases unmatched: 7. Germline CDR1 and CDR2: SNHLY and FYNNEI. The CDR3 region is CASRASGGVRTGELFF. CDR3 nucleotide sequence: TGTGCCAGCAGGGCTAGCGGGGGGGTTCGGACCGGGGAGCTGTTTTTT.

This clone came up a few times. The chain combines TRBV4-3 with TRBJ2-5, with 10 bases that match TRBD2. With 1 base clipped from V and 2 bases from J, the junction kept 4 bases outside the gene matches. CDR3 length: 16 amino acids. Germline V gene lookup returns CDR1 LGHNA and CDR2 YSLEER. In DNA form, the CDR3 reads TGCGCCAGCAGCCAAGGGGCACTAGCGGGGCAAGAGACCCAGTACTTC. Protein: CASSQGALAGQETQYF.